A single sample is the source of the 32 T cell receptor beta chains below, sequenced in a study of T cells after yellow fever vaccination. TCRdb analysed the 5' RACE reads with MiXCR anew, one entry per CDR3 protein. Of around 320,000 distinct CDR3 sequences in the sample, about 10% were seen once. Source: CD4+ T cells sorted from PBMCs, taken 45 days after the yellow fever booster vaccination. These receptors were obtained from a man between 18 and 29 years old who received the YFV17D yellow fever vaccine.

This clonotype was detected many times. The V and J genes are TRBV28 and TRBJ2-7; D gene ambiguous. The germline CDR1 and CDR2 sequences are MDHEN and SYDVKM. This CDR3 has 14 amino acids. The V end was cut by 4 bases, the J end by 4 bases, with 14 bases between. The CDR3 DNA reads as TGTGCCAGCAGTTCATCCCCCCAGGAGTACGAGCAGTACGTC. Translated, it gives CASSSSPQEYEQYV.

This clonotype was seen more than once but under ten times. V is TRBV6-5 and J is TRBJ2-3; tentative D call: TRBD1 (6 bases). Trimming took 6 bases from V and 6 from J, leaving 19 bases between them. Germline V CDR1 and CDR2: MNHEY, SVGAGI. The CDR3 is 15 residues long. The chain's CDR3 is CASSDPHGQTDTQYF. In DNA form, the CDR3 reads TGTGCCAGCAGCGACCCCCACGGACAGACCGATACGCAGTATTTT.

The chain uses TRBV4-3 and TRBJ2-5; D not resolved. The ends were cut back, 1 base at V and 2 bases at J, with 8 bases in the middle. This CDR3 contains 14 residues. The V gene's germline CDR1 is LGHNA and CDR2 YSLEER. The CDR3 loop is CASSQVYIQETQYF. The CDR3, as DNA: TGCGCCAGCAGCCAAGTTTACATTCAAGAGACCCAGTACTTC.

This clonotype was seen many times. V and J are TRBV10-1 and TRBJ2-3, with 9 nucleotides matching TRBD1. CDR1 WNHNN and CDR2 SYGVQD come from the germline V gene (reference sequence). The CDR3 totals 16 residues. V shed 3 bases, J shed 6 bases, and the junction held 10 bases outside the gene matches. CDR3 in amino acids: CASSDVGDRDPDTQYF. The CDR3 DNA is TGCGCCAGCAGTGACGTGGGGGACAGGGATCCCGATACGCAGTATTTT.

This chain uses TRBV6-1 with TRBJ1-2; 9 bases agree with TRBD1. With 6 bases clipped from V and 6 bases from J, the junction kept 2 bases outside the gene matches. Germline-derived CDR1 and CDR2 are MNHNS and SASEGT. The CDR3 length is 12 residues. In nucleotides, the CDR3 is TGTGCCAGCAGAGACAGGGGGGATGGCTACACCTTC. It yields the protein CASRDRGDGYTF.

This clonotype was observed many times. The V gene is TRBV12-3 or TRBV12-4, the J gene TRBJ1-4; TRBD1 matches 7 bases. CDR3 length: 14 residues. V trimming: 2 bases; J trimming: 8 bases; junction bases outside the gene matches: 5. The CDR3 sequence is CASSLSGGREKLFF. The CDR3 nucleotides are TGTGCCAGCAGTTTATCAGGGGGTCGGGAAAAACTGTTTTTT.

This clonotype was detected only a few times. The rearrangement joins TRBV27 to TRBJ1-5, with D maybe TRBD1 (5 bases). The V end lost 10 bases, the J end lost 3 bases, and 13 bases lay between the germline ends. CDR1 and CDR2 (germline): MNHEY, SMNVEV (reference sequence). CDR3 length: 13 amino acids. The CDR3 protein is CATRATDNQPQHF. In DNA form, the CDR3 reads TGTGCCACCCGAGCGACAGACAATCAGCCCCAGCATTTT.

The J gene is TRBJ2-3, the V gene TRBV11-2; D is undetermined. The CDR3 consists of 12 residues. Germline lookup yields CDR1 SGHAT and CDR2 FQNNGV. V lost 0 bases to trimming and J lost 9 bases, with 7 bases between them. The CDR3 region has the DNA TGTGCCAGCAGCTTAGAGGCAGCCACGCAGTATTTT. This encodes CASSLEAATQYF.

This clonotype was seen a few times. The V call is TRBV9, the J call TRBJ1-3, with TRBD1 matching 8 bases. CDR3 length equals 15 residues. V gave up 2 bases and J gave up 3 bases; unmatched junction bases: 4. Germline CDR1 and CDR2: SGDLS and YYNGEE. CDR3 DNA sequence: TGTGCCAGCAGCGTTACAGGGGGACGTGGAAACACCATATATTTT. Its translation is CASSVTGGRGNTIYF.

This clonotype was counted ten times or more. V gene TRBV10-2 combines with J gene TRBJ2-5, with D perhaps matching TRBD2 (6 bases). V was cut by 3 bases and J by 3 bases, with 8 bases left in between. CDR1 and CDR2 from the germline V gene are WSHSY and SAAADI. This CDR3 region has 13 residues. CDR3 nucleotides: TGCGCCAGCAGTGAATGGAGGGAAGAGACCCAGTACTTC. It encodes CASSEWREETQYF.

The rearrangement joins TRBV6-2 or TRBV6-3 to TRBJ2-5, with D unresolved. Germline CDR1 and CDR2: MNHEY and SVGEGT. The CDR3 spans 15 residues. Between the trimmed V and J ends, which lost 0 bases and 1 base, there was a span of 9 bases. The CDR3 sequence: CASSYSRRSQETQYF. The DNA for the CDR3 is TGTGCCAGCAGTTACTCGAGGCGGTCCCAAGAGACCCAGTACTTC.

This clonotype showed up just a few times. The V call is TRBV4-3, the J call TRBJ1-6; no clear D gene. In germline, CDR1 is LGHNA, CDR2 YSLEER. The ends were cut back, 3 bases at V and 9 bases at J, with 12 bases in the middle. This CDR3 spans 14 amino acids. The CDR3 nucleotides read TGCGCCAGCAGCCAGAATGGGGAGCTTTCACCCCTCCACTTT. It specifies CASSQNGELSPLHF.

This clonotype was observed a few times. The CDR3 is CAISAGADTEAFF. CDR3 DNA sequence: TGTGCCATCAGTGCTGGGGCGGACACTGAAGCTTTCTTT. The chain recombines TRBV10-3 with TRBJ1-1; D may be TRBD1 (5 bases). Deletions cut 4 bases from V and 3 bases from J, with 9 bases between. The CDR3 totals 13 residues. CDR1 is ENHRY and CDR2 is SYGVKD in the germline V gene.

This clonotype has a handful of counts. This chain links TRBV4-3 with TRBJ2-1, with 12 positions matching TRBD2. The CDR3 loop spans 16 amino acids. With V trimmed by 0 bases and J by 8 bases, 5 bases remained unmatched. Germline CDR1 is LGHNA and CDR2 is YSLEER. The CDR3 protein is CASSQDSLAGGYEQFF. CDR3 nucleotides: TGCGCCAGCAGCCAAGATTCACTAGCGGGGGGCTATGAGCAGTTCTTC.

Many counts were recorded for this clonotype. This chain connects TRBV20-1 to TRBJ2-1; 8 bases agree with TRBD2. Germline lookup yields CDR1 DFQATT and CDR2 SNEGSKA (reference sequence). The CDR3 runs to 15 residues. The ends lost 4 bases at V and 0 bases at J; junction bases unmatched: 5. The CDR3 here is CSANVGGGSYNEQFF. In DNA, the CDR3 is TGCAGTGCTAATGTCGGGGGGGGCTCCTACAATGAGCAGTTCTTC.

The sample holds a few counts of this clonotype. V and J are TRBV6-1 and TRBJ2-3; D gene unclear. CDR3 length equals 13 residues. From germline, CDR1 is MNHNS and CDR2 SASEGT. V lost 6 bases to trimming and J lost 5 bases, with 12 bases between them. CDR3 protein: CASSLSQEDTQYF. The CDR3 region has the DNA TGTGCCAGCAGCCTAAGCCAAGAAGATACGCAGTATTTT.

CDR3 DNA sequence: TGTGCCAGCAGCGCAGGCAGCGAAGAGACCCAGTACTTC. Its protein product is CASSAGSEETQYF. The V call is TRBV9, the J call TRBJ2-5; D is ambiguous. This CDR3 is built from 13 residues. The V and J ends lost 3 bases and 3 bases respectively, with 9 bases between them. Per germline, CDR1 SGDLS and CDR2 YYNGEE. Based on the CDR3 plus reference TRBV9 and TRBJ2-5, the full variable domain is DSGVTQTPKHLITATGQRVTLRCSPRSGDLSVYWYQQSLDQGLQFLIQYYNGEERAKGNILERFSAQQFPDLHSELNLSSLELGDSALYFCASSAGSEETQYFGPGTRLLVL.

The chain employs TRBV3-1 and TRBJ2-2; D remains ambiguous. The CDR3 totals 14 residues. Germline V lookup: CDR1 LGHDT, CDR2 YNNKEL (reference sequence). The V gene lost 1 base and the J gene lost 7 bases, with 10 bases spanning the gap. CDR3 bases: TGTGCCAGCAGCCAAGGTCCTGGGTACGGGGAGCTGTTTTTT. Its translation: CASSQGPGYGELFF.

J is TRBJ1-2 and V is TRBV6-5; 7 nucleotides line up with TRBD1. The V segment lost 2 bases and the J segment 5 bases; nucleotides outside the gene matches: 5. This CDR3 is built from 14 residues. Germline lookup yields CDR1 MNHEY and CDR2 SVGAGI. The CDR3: CASSYRQGTYGYTF. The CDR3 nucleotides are TGTGCCAGCAGTTACAGACAGGGAACTTATGGCTACACCTTC.

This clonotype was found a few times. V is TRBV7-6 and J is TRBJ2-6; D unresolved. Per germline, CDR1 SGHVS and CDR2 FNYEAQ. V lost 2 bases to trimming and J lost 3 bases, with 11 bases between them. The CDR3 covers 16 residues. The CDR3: CASSLTVDGGANVLTF. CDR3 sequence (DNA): TGTGCCAGCAGCTTAACCGTGGATGGTGGGGCCAACGTCCTGACTTTC.

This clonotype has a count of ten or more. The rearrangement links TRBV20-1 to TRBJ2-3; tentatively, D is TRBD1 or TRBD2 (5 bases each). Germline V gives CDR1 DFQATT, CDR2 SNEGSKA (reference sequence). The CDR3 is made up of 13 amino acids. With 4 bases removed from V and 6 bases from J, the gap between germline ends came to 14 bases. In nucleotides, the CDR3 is TGCAGTGCTACCGGGACCCCAGGGGATACGCAGTATTTT. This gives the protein CSATGTPGDTQYF.

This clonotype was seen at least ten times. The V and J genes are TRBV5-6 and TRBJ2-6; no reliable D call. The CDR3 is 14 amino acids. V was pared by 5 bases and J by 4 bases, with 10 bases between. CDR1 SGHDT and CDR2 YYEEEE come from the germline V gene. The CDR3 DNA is TGTGCCAGCAGGATGCAGGAAGGGGCCAACGTCCTGACTTTC. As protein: CASRMQEGANVLTF.

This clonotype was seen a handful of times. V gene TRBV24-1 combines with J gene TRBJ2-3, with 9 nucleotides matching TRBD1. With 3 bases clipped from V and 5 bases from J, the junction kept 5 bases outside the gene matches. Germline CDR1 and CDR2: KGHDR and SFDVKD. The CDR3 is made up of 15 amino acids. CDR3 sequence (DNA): TGTGCCACCAGTGATCCGGGACAGGGAAAAGATACGCAGTATTTT. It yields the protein CATSDPGQGKDTQYF.

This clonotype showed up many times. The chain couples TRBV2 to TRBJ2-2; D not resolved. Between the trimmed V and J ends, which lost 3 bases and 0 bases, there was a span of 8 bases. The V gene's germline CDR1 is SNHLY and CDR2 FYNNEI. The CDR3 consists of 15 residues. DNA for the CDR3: TGTGCCAGCAGTGAGGGCAATTCGAACACCGGGGAGCTGTTTTTT. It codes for CASSEGNSNTGELFF.

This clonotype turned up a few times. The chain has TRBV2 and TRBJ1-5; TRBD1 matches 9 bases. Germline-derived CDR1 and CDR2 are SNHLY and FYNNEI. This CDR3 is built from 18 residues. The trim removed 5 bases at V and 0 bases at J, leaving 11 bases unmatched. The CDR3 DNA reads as TGTGCCAGCAGTCCAACTCCGGGACAGGGAGTTAGCAATCAGCCCCAGCATTTT. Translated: CASSPTPGQGVSNQPQHF.

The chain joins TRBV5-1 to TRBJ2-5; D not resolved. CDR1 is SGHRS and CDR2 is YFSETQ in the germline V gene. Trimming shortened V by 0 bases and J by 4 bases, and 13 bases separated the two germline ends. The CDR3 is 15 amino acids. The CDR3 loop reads CASSLGGSSRETQYF. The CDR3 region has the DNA TGCGCCAGCAGCTTGGGGGGATCAAGTAGAGAGACCCAGTACTTC.

This chain's CDR3 is CSASRDTPYGYTF. The CDR3 region has the DNA TGCAGTGCTAGCCGGGACACCCCCTATGGCTACACCTTC. The chain is built from TRBV20-1 and TRBJ1-2; maybe TRBD1 (6 bases). From germline, CDR1 is DFQATT and CDR2 SNEGSKA (reference sequence). The CDR3 loop spans 13 amino acids. Trimming cost V 3 bases and J 4 bases, with 12 bases left between them.

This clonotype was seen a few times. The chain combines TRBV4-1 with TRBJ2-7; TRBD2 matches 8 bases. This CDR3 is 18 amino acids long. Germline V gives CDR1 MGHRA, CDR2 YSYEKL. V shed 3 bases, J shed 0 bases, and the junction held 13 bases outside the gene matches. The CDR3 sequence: CASSQRGVPLHSSYEQYF. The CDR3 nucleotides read TGCGCCAGCAGCCAGCGGGGGGTCCCACTCCACAGCTCCTACGAGCAGTACTTC.

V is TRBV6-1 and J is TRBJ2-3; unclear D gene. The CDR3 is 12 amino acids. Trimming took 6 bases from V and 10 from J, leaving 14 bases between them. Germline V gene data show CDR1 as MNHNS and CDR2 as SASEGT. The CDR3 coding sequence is TGTGCCAGCAGACAGACCGGGCCTTCGCAGTATTTT. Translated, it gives CASRQTGPSQYF.

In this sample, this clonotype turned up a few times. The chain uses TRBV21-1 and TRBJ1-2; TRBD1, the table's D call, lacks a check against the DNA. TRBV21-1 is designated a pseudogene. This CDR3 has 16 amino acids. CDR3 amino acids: CASSKRFRGRHYGYTF. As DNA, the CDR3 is TGTGCCAGCAGCAAAAGATTCAGGGGGCGACACTATGGCTACACCTTC.

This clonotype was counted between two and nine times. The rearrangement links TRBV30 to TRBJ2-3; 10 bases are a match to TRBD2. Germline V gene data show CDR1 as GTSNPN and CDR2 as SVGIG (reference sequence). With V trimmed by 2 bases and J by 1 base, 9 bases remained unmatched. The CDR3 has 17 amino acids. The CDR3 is CAWSRSSGGYCTDTQYF. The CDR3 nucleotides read TGTGCCTGGAGTAGGTCTAGCGGGGGATATTGCACAGATACGCAGTATTTT.

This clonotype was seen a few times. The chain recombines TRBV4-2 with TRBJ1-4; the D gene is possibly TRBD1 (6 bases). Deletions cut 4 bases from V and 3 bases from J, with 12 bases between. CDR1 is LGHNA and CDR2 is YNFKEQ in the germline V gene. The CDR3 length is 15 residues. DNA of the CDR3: TGTGCCAGCAGCCCAAACAGGGACCCTAATGAAAAACTGTTTTTT. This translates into CASSPNRDPNEKLFF.